This record covers a single TCR beta chain. Its target is not known. 5'RACE template switching with UMIs produced the TCR beta cDNA. Reprocessing the 5' RACE reads, TCRdb reports a single entry for every CDR3 protein and omits DNA. This sample contains some 280,000 distinct CDR3 sequences. The entry originates in a study of T cells expressing NK-cell markers. Whole-study context: Just one sequenced donor of eight was HCMV-seronegative, while seven were seropositive.

Study-wide findings and caveats: These clonotypes, the leaders elsewhere, also led the CD3+CD56-NKG2C+ fraction in four donors. Clarity on HCMV specificity was lacking for the expanded NKG2C+ T cell clones.

Per the germline V gene, CDR1 is MNHEY and CDR2 is SVGAGI. This CDR3 is 15 amino acids long. The V and J genes are TRBV6-5 and TRBJ1-3; as DNA is missing, the TRBD1 call by TCRdb cannot be tested. The sequenced sample consisted of blood T cells: a sorted CD56 or NKG2C T cell subset, CD4+ or CD8+ T cells, or bulk PBMC T cells (not recorded which). The TCR sequence derives from a man aged 18 to 29 in good health. CDR3: CASSWDPNSGNTIYF.